This TCR beta chain was documented in a study of identical twins. The length of the CDR3 is 14 residues. CDR1 is DFQATT, CDR2 SNEGSKA, per germline (reference sequence). The junction had 6 bases not matched to a gene; V was cut back by 6 bases and J by 4 bases. This clonotype was observed a handful of times. TCRdb re-called the 5' RACE reads through MiXCR, storing one row per CDR3 protein. The table records about 460,000 distinct CDR3 sequences, over 12% of them present only once. The same sample was also studied in work on yellow fever vaccine responses in identical twins.

This receptor was taken from a woman between 18 and 29 years old in good health. The sample was CD4+ T cells sorted from blood. The J gene is TRBJ2-1, the V gene TRBV20-1; 10 bases are shared with TRBD2. CDR3 sequence (DNA): TGCAGTGCGACGACTAGCGGGCGGTACAATGAGCAGTTCTTC. The encoded protein is CSATTSGRYNEQFF.